A few counts support the clone carrying this T cell receptor (beta chain). Its antigen is not known. This sample stems from a study of CD4+ T cells in melanoma. The study, taken as a whole, reports: In melanoma, neoantigen-specific CD4+ T cells reportedly differed in differentiation state. A reported correlation linked neoantigen-specific CD4+ T cells to CD8+, macrophage and B cell function.

TCRdb keeps only in-frame clones here, not all; method: immunoSEQ multiplex PCR. The sample consists of about 11,000 clones, approximately 74% of them appearing once. V lost 5 bases and J lost 7, with 11 bases in between. CDR1 and CDR2 (germline): SEHNR, FQNEAQ (reference sequence). The CDR3 totals 12 residues. The source of this sequence is a human donor with melanoma. The chain links TRBV7-9 to TRBJ1-2, with D unclear. The sequenced sample consisted of cells from a culture (not recorded whether cultured in vitro). The CDR3 bases are TGTGCCAGCAGCCTTACTCAGGTTGGCTACACCTTC. This gives the protein CASSLTQVGYTF.